Shown below are 5 T cell receptor beta chains from a single sample sequenced in a study of T cells after yellow fever vaccination. TCRdb re-called the 5' RACE reads with MiXCR, one entry per CDR3 protein. The profile shows 300,000 to 400,000 distinct CDR3 sequences, around 8.1% of them singletons. Sequencing used PBMCs, obtained about 41 days after the first yellow fever vaccination. These receptors were obtained from a man between 18 and 29 years old who received the YFV17D yellow fever vaccine.

This clonotype has more than one count but fewer than ten. This CDR3 is CSAFRDRGGQPQHF. In nucleotides, the CDR3 is TGCAGTGCTTTCCGGGACAGGGGAGGCCAGCCCCAGCATTTT. The chain employs TRBV20-1 and TRBJ1-5, with 10 bases matching TRBD1. Germline V gene data show CDR1 as DFQATT and CDR2 as SNEGSKA (reference sequence). After removal of 5 bases from V and 7 bases from J, the junction contained 8 bases not matched to a gene. CDR3 length equals 14 residues.

This clonotype has just a few counts. The gene calls are TRBV29-1 and TRBJ1-2; 8 positions agree with TRBD1. CDR3 length: 15 amino acids. The J segment lost 0 bases and the V segment lost 3 bases, leaving 6 bases of the junction unmatched. The germline V gene has CDR1 SQVTM and CDR2 ANQGSEA. DNA for the CDR3: TGCAGCGTTGACAGGACAGGGAGGGCTAACTATGGCTACACCTTC. Translated: CSVDRTGRANYGYTF.

The chain links TRBV27 to TRBJ2-7; D may be TRBD2 (6 bases). The CDR3 is made up of 13 amino acids. V dropped 6 bases and J dropped 6 bases, with 15 bases sitting between them. Germline CDR1 MNHEY, CDR2 SMNVEV (reference sequence). CDR3 loop: CASSLNGGSEQYF. The DNA of the CDR3 is TGTGCCAGCAGCCTTAACGGGGGTTCCGAGCAGTACTTC.

V is TRBV5-1 and J is TRBJ2-7; TRBD1 aligns across 7 bases. Unmatched junction bases numbered 9, after V lost 3 bases and J lost 0 bases. Germline-derived CDR1 and CDR2 are SGHRS and YFSETQ. The CDR3 length is 16 residues. The CDR3 loop is CASSWALTGPSYEQYF. CDR3 nucleotide sequence: TGCGCCAGCAGCTGGGCCCTGACAGGGCCCTCCTACGAGCAGTACTTC.

This clonotype turned up a few times. V gene TRBV24-1 combines with J gene TRBJ1-2; perhaps TRBD1 as D (5 bases). The V end lost 6 bases, the J end lost 1 base, and 23 bases lay between the germline ends. The CDR3 loop spans 18 amino acids. Germline V lookup: CDR1 KGHDR, CDR2 SFDVKD. CDR3 DNA sequence: TGTGCCACCAGTCCCCCTGGACAACCGCGATTTATTAACTATGGCTACACCTTC. It specifies CATSPPGQPRFINYGYTF.